This TCR beta chain was sequenced for a study of blood T cell repertoires in COVID-19. Profiled with immunoSEQ multiplex PCR; TCRdb holds only in-frame clones, not every one. The table lists around 110,000 clones, more than 70% of them singletons. Germline V gene data show CDR1 as LNHDA and CDR2 as SQIVND (reference sequence). Trimming at V came to 4 bases and at J to 4 bases, leaving 2 bases not matched to a gene. There are 13 residues in the CDR3. This sequence originates from a human donor in a cohort sampled during active COVID-19. The chain recombines TRBV19 with TRBJ1-1; 8 bases agree with TRBD1. Sequencing used peripheral blood. CDR3 sequence reads: CASSTDRGTEAFF. The CDR3 DNA reads as TGTGCCAGTAGTACCGACAGGGGCACTGAAGCTTTCTTT.